The 12 T cell receptor beta chains reported below all come from one sample, sequenced in a study of T cell repertoires in cytomegalovirus infection. Antigen specificity for these receptors is unknown. TCRdb ran MiXCR on the reads and lists one entry per CDR3 protein. The sample consists of about 890,000 distinct CDR3 sequences, less than 35% of them appearing once. This sample comprised cultured CD8+ T cells from PBMCs, obtained from culture after CMV antigen stimulation. Every receptor here comes from a human donor in good health (CMV status not recorded). Some clones in this sample may be carry-over from other donors' samples.

The DNA of the CDR3 is TGTGCCAGCAGCCCTCGGGACAGGAGCTCCTATAATTCACCCCTCCACTTT. Translated: CASSPRDRSSYNSPLHF. The chain uses TRBV14 and TRBJ1-6, with TRBD1 identical over 8 bases. The CDR3 has 17 amino acids. Trimming cost V 4 bases and J 0 bases; bases outside gene matches: 5. Per germline, CDR1 SGHDN and CDR2 FVKESK.

Comments on this clonotype: The junction departs from germline at one end; a sequencing error may be responsible. The gene calls are TRBV7-7 and TRBJ1-3; D is possibly TRBD1 (5 bases). Germline V gene lookup returns CDR1 SSHAT and CDR2 FNYEAQ (reference sequence). This CDR3 has 15 amino acids. The CDR3 DNA follows: TGTGCTAGCAGCATGGGACCGAGCTCTGGAAACACCATATATTTT. It is translated as CASSMGPSSGNTIYF.

This clonotype has only a few counts. The chain carries TRBV6-2 or TRBV6-3 and TRBJ1-2; no definite D call. The germline V and J ends were trimmed by 5 bases and 2 bases, with 15 bases remaining between them. CDR1 MNHEY and CDR2 SVGEGT come from the germline V gene. This CDR3 contains 15 residues. The CDR3 loop is CASSPTKAGNYGYTF. CDR3 DNA: TGTGCCAGCAGTCCCACCAAGGCAGGAAACTATGGCTACACCTTC.

This clonotype was picked up a small number of times. This chain links TRBV4-1 with TRBJ2-3; TRBD2 matches 10 bases. CDR1 MGHRA and CDR2 YSYEKL come from the germline V gene. This CDR3 spans 19 amino acids. V lost 0 bases, J lost 2 bases, and 11 bases stayed unmatched. This CDR3 reads CASSQELAGALIPTDTQYF. Here the CDR3 DNA reads TGCGCCAGCAGCCAAGAGCTAGCGGGGGCCCTAATTCCCACAGATACGCAGTATTTT.

The J gene is TRBJ1-1, the V gene TRBV6-1; D gene unclear. CDR1 is MNHNS, CDR2 SASEGT, per germline. The CDR3 is 15 amino acids. V lost 2 bases and J 5 bases, leaving 15 bases between the germline ends. This CDR3 reads CASSEPSQRWTEAFF. The DNA of the CDR3 is TGTGCCAGCAGTGAACCGAGCCAAAGGTGGACTGAAGCTTTCTTT.

The chain has TRBV5-6 and TRBJ2-7; D may be TRBD2 (5 bases). This CDR3 has 14 residues. The germline V and J ends were trimmed by 1 base and 5 bases, with 13 bases remaining between them. Germline values: CDR1 SGHDT, CDR2 YYEEEE. The CDR3 sequence: CASSLFRGRNEQYF. As DNA, the CDR3 is TGTGCCAGCAGCTTGTTTCGGGGAAGGAACGAGCAGTACTTC.

The chain carries TRBV7-9 and TRBJ1-2, with D uncertain. CDR1 SEHNR and CDR2 FQNEAQ come from the germline V gene (reference sequence). The CDR3 totals 15 residues. The ends were cut back, 1 base at V and 4 bases at J, with 13 bases in the middle. The chain's CDR3 is CASSLVVGKSYGYTF. The DNA for the CDR3 is TGTGCCAGCAGCTTAGTAGTAGGGAAGAGCTATGGCTACACCTTC.

V and J are TRBV9 and TRBJ1-2; D call uncertain. The CDR3 has 13 amino acids. Per germline, CDR1 SGDLS and CDR2 YYNGEE. V was shortened by 5 bases and J by 2 bases, with 10 bases between the two germline ends. The CDR3 loop reads CASRGKANYGYTF. The CDR3 DNA reads as TGTGCCAGCAGAGGGAAGGCGAACTATGGCTACACCTTC.

The chain uses TRBV20-1 and TRBJ1-2, with D hard to call. Germline assignment: CDR1 DFQATT and CDR2 SNEGSKA (reference sequence). This CDR3 has 14 amino acids. Deletions cut 3 bases from V and 2 bases from J, with 13 bases between. This chain's CDR3 is CSASSRAANYGYTF. CDR3 bases: TGCAGTGCTAGCTCAAGGGCGGCGAACTATGGCTACACCTTC.

V usage is TRBV2 and J usage is TRBJ2-7; D is possibly TRBD1 or TRBD2 (5 bases each). The CDR3 has 14 residues. Trimming removed 4 bases at V and 3 bases at J, with 13 bases between. Germline lookup yields CDR1 SNHLY and CDR2 FYNNEI. CDR3 loop: CASSGGVGSYEQYV. DNA for the CDR3: TGTGCCAGCAGTGGGGGCGTAGGGAGCTACGAGCAGTACGTC.

This clonotype was observed a single time. V is TRBV27 and J is TRBJ2-1; unclear D gene. The germline V gene has CDR1 MNHEY and CDR2 SMNVEV (reference sequence). Trimming took 0 bases from V and 5 from J, leaving 8 bases between them. The CDR3 consists of 14 residues. CDR3 amino acids: CASSLSTGHNEQFF. The CDR3 DNA reads TGTGCCAGCAGTTTATCGACGGGCCACAATGAGCAGTTCTTC.

This clonotype was seen more than once but under ten times. The V and J genes are TRBV10-3 and TRBJ1-2, with a possible D match to TRBD1 (5 bases). Germline CDR1 ENHRY, CDR2 SYGVKD. The V end was cut by 7 bases, the J end by 0 bases, with 12 bases between. This CDR3 is 14 amino acids long. The CDR3 region has the DNA TGTGCCATCACGGTGGGGGATTCTAACTATGGCTACACCTTC. Its protein product is CAITVGDSNYGYTF.